This TCR beta chain was retrieved from a study of human T cells and chemical hapten exposure (dated by TCRdb to the early 2020s). Study-level background: For sensitization, 2% DPC in acetone was applied to an approximately 2 cm by approximately 2 cm area of upper inner arm skin. Around 30 alopecia patients provided blood for TCR sequencing at one to four time points (pre-sensitization, 2, 6 and 24 weeks). Libraries were pooled for sequencing, and variation in per-sample TCR yields was attributed mainly to small differences in library volumes within the pool. Patch tests used Finn chambers with 0.01% DPC on the upper back, scored after 6 days by International Contact Dermatitis Research Group standards. Blood samples were taken from patients before sensitization (week 0) and at 2, 6 and about 24 weeks after DPC sensitization. The patient cohort, mostly female, included alopecia areata with under or over 50% scalp involvement, alopecia totalis and alopecia universalis. The study tracked peripheral blood TCR repertoire changes in vivo during primary and secondary sensitization to the hapten diphenylcyclopropenone (DPC) in alopecia patients. Patients additionally received weekly therapeutic DPC doses to the scalp throughout the approximately 24-week study period.

Library method: RACE. The listed sequencing device is NextSeq 500. Library preparation attached unique molecular identifiers to individual cDNA molecules for quantitative, reproducible TCR counting. For every blood RNA sample, sequencing covered both the TCR alpha and TCR beta chains. For the original study's pipeline: The median number of TCRs per sample was some 100,000, ranging from roughly 23,224 to 690,600. V, J and CDR3 annotation of the TCR reads was performed with the Decombinator software suite. For the PS versus PT1 abundance plots, all samples were subsampled to the same number of TCRs (28,000). Expanded TCRs were defined as absent before sensitization and observed at least eight times at the 2-week time point. TCRdb redid the processing of the public reads, applying fastp at Q25 and MiXCR, and retained in-frame beta chains. Each record represents a unique CDR3 protein, reported with the most common genes and DNA among its rows. The authors' filters were not applied to this entry. In this sample the table shows roughly 40,000 distinct CDR3 sequences, around 12% of which occur a single time. The leading ten clones occupy 5.7% of the sample.

This clonotype was recorded many times. Its recognized antigen is unknown. Per-base qualities were not stored, and no clone one base away is much larger. General findings and caveats noted by the study authors: Compared with pre-sensitization or healthy control sets, expanded TCRs formed significantly more large CDR3 similarity clusters, which is consistent with antigen-driven responses. The number of TCRs above 1 in 1000 frequency did not change with DPC sensitization; there was no evidence of global repertoire structure alterations. After repeated subsampling, the strength of the expansion versus patch-test correlation and the threshold at which it became significant changed. The number of PT1 expanded TCRs positively correlated with patch test score, significant at thresholds 8, 16 and 32 but not 4. Because every patient had alopecia, a presumed autoimmune disease, the patients' immune response might differ from that of healthy individuals.

The label giving this sample's time point can be read as: pre-sensitization, week 0. The treatment or condition label, as the study defines it: therapeutic diphenylcyclopropenone sensitization with weekly scalp DPC. At every patch-test visit, the blood draw took place before the patch test was put on. Patients were considered eligible if aged 18 to 70, diagnosed with alopecia and deemed suitable for DPC therapy, and patients were excluded if pregnant. Total RNA was extracted from unfractionated whole blood collected in Tempus Blood RNA tubes. V drops 2 bases and J drops 0 bases, leaving 10 bases in between. The CDR3 holds 15 amino acids from the cysteine to the phenylalanine. Of all the DNA, just the CDR3 is kept, 45 bases in frame from base 1. CDR1 and CDR2 were assigned from the germline V gene as MNHNS and SASEGT.

The sequences come from whole blood, collected in connection with sensitization to the hapten diphenylcyclopropenone (DPC). The sequence came from a woman aged 25 to 39 with alopecia areata. Some clones in this sample may be carry-over from other donors' samples. Recombination linked TRBV6-1 to TRBJ1-1; TRBD1 is possibly the D segment (6 matching bases). The CDR3: CASSELDRMNTEAFF. The nucleotide sequence reads TGTGCCAGCAGTGAACTGGACAGAATGAACACTGAAGCTTTCTTT.